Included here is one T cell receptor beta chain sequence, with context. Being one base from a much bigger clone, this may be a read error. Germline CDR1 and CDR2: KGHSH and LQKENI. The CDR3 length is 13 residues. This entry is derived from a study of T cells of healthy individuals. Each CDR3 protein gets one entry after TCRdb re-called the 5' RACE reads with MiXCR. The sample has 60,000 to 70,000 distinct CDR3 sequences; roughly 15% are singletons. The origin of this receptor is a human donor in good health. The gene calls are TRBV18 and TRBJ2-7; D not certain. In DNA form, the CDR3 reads TGTGCCAGCTTACCAAGAGGTTCCTACGAGCAGTACTTC. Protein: CASLPRGSYEQYF.